This is a list of T cell receptor beta chains from one sample in a study of blood T cells in healthy people across ages. TCRdb reprocessed the 5' RACE reads with MiXCR, giving one entry per CDR3 protein. The data show around 2 million distinct CDR3 sequences, about two fifths seen once. The sequenced sample was blood. The receptors were sampled from a human donor in good health. Each CDR3 is given with its conserved first and last residue. Each record gives: clone size, J gene, V gene, D gene, CDR3 DNA, CDR3 protein. A D gene is named only where the DNA matches it firmly. Some rows have no size entry. The others give once, few or many, or a class for an expanded clone.

abundance: -; j_gene: TRBJ2-1; v_gene: TRBV3-1; d_gene: -; CDR3nt: TGTGCCAGCAGCCAAGTCGGTCTCGGAGGTCTCGAGGCGAGGGCCCACTACAATGAGCAGTTCTTC; CDR3aa: CASSQVGLGGLEARAHYNEQFF
abundance: -; j_gene: TRBJ1-1; v_gene: TRBV27; d_gene: TRBD1; CDR3nt: TGTGCCAGCAGGGTCGCAGGGGGCGGCACTGAAGCTTTCTTT; CDR3aa: CASRVAGGGTEAFF
abundance: -; j_gene: TRBJ2-7; v_gene: TRBV7-2; d_gene: -; CDR3nt: TGTGCCACCAGCGGTTGGGGGGCTAGCTCCTACGAGCAGTACTTC; CDR3aa: CATSGWGASSYEQYF
abundance: -; j_gene: TRBJ2-1; v_gene: TRBV14; d_gene: -; CDR3nt: TGTGCCAGCAGCCAACTGGACACCTCTCCATACAATGAGCAGTTCTTC; CDR3aa: CASSQLDTSPYNEQFF
abundance: -; j_gene: TRBJ2-7; v_gene: TRBV12-3/TRBV12-4; d_gene: TRBD1; CDR3nt: TGTGCCAGCAGACCAGGGACAGGGTCAAATATGGAGCAGTACTTC; CDR3aa: CASRPGTGSNMEQYF
abundance: -; j_gene: TRBJ2-1; v_gene: TRBV20-1; d_gene: -; CDR3nt: TGCAGTGCTAAAGCATACAATGAGCAGTTCTTC; CDR3aa: CSAKAYNEQFF
abundance: -; j_gene: TRBJ2-5; v_gene: TRBV6-1; d_gene: -; CDR3nt: TGTGCCAGCAACCCTAGCAGGAAGACCCAGTACTTC; CDR3aa: CASNPSRKTQYF
abundance: -; j_gene: TRBJ1-5; v_gene: TRBV28; d_gene: -; CDR3nt: TGTGCCAGCTCGAAGGTAGCTTGGGACAATCAGCCCCAGCATTTT; CDR3aa: CASSKVAWDNQPQHF
abundance: -; j_gene: TRBJ2-1; v_gene: TRBV7-2; d_gene: -; CDR3nt: TGTGCCAGCAGCCGAACAATGAAGCAGTTCTTC; CDR3aa: CASSRTMKQFF
abundance: -; j_gene: TRBJ2-5; v_gene: TRBV7-6; d_gene: -; CDR3nt: TGTGCCAGCAGCCACCGGACAGAACCTCAAGAGACCCAGTACTTC; CDR3aa: CASSHRTEPQETQYF
abundance: few; j_gene: TRBJ1-2; v_gene: TRBV6-6; d_gene: -; CDR3nt: TGTGCCAGCAGTTACACAGGCTATTATGACTACACCTTC; CDR3aa: CASSYTGYYDYTF
abundance: -; j_gene: TRBJ1-1; v_gene: TRBV6-2/TRBV6-3; d_gene: -; CDR3nt: TGTGCCAGCAGACCTAAGACACTCAACACTGAAGCTTTCTTT; CDR3aa: CASRPKTLNTEAFF
abundance: few; j_gene: TRBJ1-2; v_gene: TRBV10-3; d_gene: -; CDR3nt: TGTGCCATCTCACTTGGGGGGAGTGGCTACACCTTC; CDR3aa: CAISLGGSGYTF
abundance: -; j_gene: TRBJ2-1; v_gene: TRBV20-1; d_gene: TRBD1; CDR3nt: TGCAGTGCTAGACCCGAGGGGGCGGAGGCCTACAATGAGCAGTTCTTC; CDR3aa: CSARPEGAEAYNEQFF
abundance: -; j_gene: TRBJ1-5; v_gene: TRBV6-2/TRBV6-3; d_gene: -; CDR3nt: TGTGCCAGCAGTTGGGGTAGCAATCAGCCCCAGCATTTT; CDR3aa: CASSWGSNQPQHF
abundance: -; j_gene: TRBJ2-5; v_gene: TRBV7-2; d_gene: TRBD1; CDR3nt: TGTGCCTGCAGCTCCCGGCAGGGGGCCTTAGAGACCCAGTACTTC; CDR3aa: CACSSRQGALETQYF
abundance: -; j_gene: TRBJ1-6; v_gene: TRBV28; d_gene: -; CDR3nt: TGTGCCAGTGCCACGAATTCACCCCTCCACTTT; CDR3aa: CASATNSPLHF
abundance: -; j_gene: TRBJ1-6; v_gene: TRBV20-1; d_gene: TRBD1; CDR3nt: TGCAGTTCCACAGGGGGCCTCCCTAATTCACCCCTCCACTTT; CDR3aa: CSSTGGLPNSPLHF
abundance: -; j_gene: TRBJ2-1; v_gene: TRBV29-1; d_gene: TRBD2; CDR3nt: TGCAGCGTTAAGGGGGAGACTAGCGGGGGTTTTGATGAGCAGTTCTTC; CDR3aa: CSVKGETSGGFDEQFF
abundance: -; j_gene: TRBJ2-2; v_gene: TRBV25-1; d_gene: -; CDR3nt: TGTGCCAGCAGTGAAACGGGGGGCGCGATCGGGGAGCTGTTTTTT; CDR3aa: CASSETGGAIGELFF
abundance: few; j_gene: TRBJ2-1; v_gene: TRBV7-9; d_gene: -; CDR3nt: TGTGCCAGCAGCCCCAATCGTGGGCAGTTCTTC; CDR3aa: CASSPNRGQFF
abundance: few; j_gene: TRBJ2-5; v_gene: TRBV29-1; d_gene: -; CDR3nt: TGCAGCGCAGGAGATTCGGCCCAGTACTTC; CDR3aa: CSAGDSAQYF
abundance: few; j_gene: TRBJ1-2; v_gene: TRBV25-1; d_gene: TRBD1; CDR3nt: TGTGCCAGCAGTGATTCCTATACGGACAGGATCTCTGGCTACACCTTC; CDR3aa: CASSDSYTDRISGYTF
abundance: -; j_gene: TRBJ1-5; v_gene: TRBV27; d_gene: -; CDR3nt: TGTGCCAGCGGAGGGGAGTTTAGCAATCAGCCCCAGCATTTT; CDR3aa: CASGGEFSNQPQHF
abundance: few; j_gene: TRBJ2-7; v_gene: TRBV24-1; d_gene: TRBD1; CDR3nt: TGTGCCACCAGTGACTACGGGACAGGGAGCTACGAGCAGTACTTC; CDR3aa: CATSDYGTGSYEQYF
abundance: few; j_gene: TRBJ2-2; v_gene: TRBV5-1; d_gene: TRBD1; CDR3nt: TGCGCCAGCAGCTTCCATACAGGGGACACCGGGGAGCTGTTTTTT; CDR3aa: CASSFHTGDTGELFF
abundance: once; j_gene: TRBJ2-3; v_gene: TRBV20-1; d_gene: -; CDR3nt: TGCAGTACCGGTCTAGGATTACTGACTACGCAGTATTTT; CDR3aa: CSTGLGLLTTQYF
abundance: -; j_gene: TRBJ1-3; v_gene: TRBV20-1; d_gene: -; CDR3nt: TGCAGTGCTAGCAAAGGTTATACTGGAAACACCATATATTTT; CDR3aa: CSASKGYTGNTIYF
abundance: -; j_gene: TRBJ1-5; v_gene: TRBV24-1; d_gene: -; CDR3nt: TGTGCCACCAGTGATGGAGGGGGGAGCAATCAGCCCCAGCATTTT; CDR3aa: CATSDGGGSNQPQHF
abundance: few; j_gene: TRBJ1-1; v_gene: TRBV7-9; d_gene: -; CDR3nt: TGTGCTAGTGGTGGTCCATTGAACACTGAAGCTTTCTTT; CDR3aa: CASGGPLNTEAFF
abundance: -; j_gene: TRBJ1-4; v_gene: TRBV4-3; d_gene: -; CDR3nt: TGCGCCAGCAGCCAAGTAATAAGGCCGAATGAAAAACTGTTTTTT; CDR3aa: CASSQVIRPNEKLFF
abundance: -; j_gene: TRBJ2-1; v_gene: TRBV24-1; d_gene: -; CDR3nt: TGTGCCACCAGTGATTTAGGGTTCAATGAGCAGTTCTTT; CDR3aa: CATSDLGFNEQFF
abundance: few; j_gene: TRBJ1-1; v_gene: TRBV29-1; d_gene: -; CDR3nt: TGCAGCGCCCTCAGTGGTCGTACTGAAGCTTTCTTT; CDR3aa: CSALSGRTEAFF
abundance: many; j_gene: TRBJ2-7; v_gene: TRBV29-1; d_gene: -; CDR3nt: TGCAGCGTTGAGCGTGGGGACCACGAGCAGTACTTC; CDR3aa: CSVERGDHEQYF
abundance: -; j_gene: TRBJ2-1; v_gene: TRBV5-5; d_gene: -; CDR3nt: TGTGCCAGCAGCTGGCAGTCCTACAATGAGCAGTTCTTC; CDR3aa: CASSWQSYNEQFF
abundance: few; j_gene: TRBJ2-6; v_gene: TRBV5-1; d_gene: -; CDR3nt: TGCGCCAGCAGCTTGAGGTTCCAATCTGGGGCCAACGTCCTGACTTTC; CDR3aa: CASSLRFQSGANVLTF
abundance: -; j_gene: TRBJ2-7; v_gene: TRBV4-2; d_gene: -; CDR3nt: TGTGCCAGCAGCCAAGATGGGGGTCTATACGGTCAGGGTCCCTACGAGCAGTACTTC; CDR3aa: CASSQDGGLYGQGPYEQYF
abundance: few; j_gene: TRBJ1-1; v_gene: TRBV29-1; d_gene: -; CDR3nt: TGCAGCGTTGCCTACTCAGGGACCATGAACACTGAAGCTTTCTTT; CDR3aa: CSVAYSGTMNTEAFF
abundance: -; j_gene: TRBJ1-2; v_gene: TRBV5-1; d_gene: -; CDR3nt: TGCGCCAGCAGCTTGGAAGGCGCAGCTGAGAATGGCTACACCTTC; CDR3aa: CASSLEGAAENGYTF
abundance: -; j_gene: TRBJ1-2; v_gene: TRBV9; d_gene: -; CDR3nt: TGTGCCAGCAGCGAGACAGCGGGGACTAACTATGGCTACACCTTC; CDR3aa: CASSETAGTNYGYTF
abundance: -; j_gene: TRBJ2-1; v_gene: TRBV4-3; d_gene: -; CDR3nt: TGCGCCAGCAGCCAGACTACTTCCTCCTACAATGAGCAGTTCTTC; CDR3aa: CASSQTTSSYNEQFF
abundance: -; j_gene: TRBJ1-6; v_gene: TRBV5-5; d_gene: -; CDR3nt: TGTGCCAGCAGCTTGGGGGGACCGGGAGCAAGCTCCTATAATTCACCCCTCCACTTT; CDR3aa: CASSLGGPGASSYNSPLHF
abundance: -; j_gene: TRBJ2-3; v_gene: TRBV4-3; d_gene: -; CDR3nt: TGCGCCAGCAGCCAAGCTGGGGGTTTTACAGATACGCAGTATTTT; CDR3aa: CASSQAGGFTDTQYF
abundance: few; j_gene: TRBJ2-1; v_gene: TRBV7-6; d_gene: -; CDR3nt: TGTGCCAGCAGCTTAGGGAGTGCAGGGGCCTTTTACAATGAGCAGTTCTTC; CDR3aa: CASSLGSAGAFYNEQFF
abundance: -; j_gene: TRBJ1-1; v_gene: TRBV7-2; d_gene: -; CDR3nt: TGTGCCAGCAGCCATCGGACGGAGAACACTGAAGCTTTCTTT; CDR3aa: CASSHRTENTEAFF
abundance: many; j_gene: TRBJ2-7; v_gene: TRBV28; d_gene: -; CDR3nt: TGTGCCAGCAGTTTTCCGGGGCTAAGCTACGAGCAGTACTTC; CDR3aa: CASSFPGLSYEQYF
abundance: few; j_gene: TRBJ1-1; v_gene: TRBV6-2/TRBV6-3; d_gene: -; CDR3nt: TGTGCCAGCAGCCTAAAAGCACAGGTCGCGGGGATGAACACTGAAGCTTTCTTT; CDR3aa: CASSLKAQVAGMNTEAFF
abundance: few; j_gene: TRBJ1-5; v_gene: TRBV7-2; d_gene: -; CDR3nt: TGTGCCAGCAGCTTAACCCCAGTTAGCAATCAGCCCCAGCATTTT; CDR3aa: CASSLTPVSNQPQHF
abundance: -; j_gene: TRBJ2-3; v_gene: TRBV5-6; d_gene: -; CDR3nt: TGTGCCAGCAAAGGGGTCACAGATACGCAGTATTTT; CDR3aa: CASKGVTDTQYF
abundance: -; j_gene: TRBJ1-4; v_gene: TRBV27; d_gene: TRBD1; CDR3nt: TGTGCCAGCAAGGACCCAGGGACAGGGTATGAAAAACTGTTTTTT; CDR3aa: CASKDPGTGYEKLFF
abundance: -; j_gene: TRBJ1-6; v_gene: TRBV20-1; d_gene: TRBD1; CDR3nt: TGCAGTGCCCCCATCGCCGGACAGGGAGGCTATAATTCACCCCTCCACTTT; CDR3aa: CSAPIAGQGGYNSPLHF
abundance: -; j_gene: TRBJ2-7; v_gene: TRBV7-2; d_gene: -; CDR3nt: TGTGCCAGCAGCTTACTAGTGAGGGAGCAGTACTTC; CDR3aa: CASSLLVREQYF
abundance: -; j_gene: TRBJ2-7; v_gene: TRBV6-5; d_gene: -; CDR3nt: TGTGCCACCTCGGACCGCTTTTCGGCCTACGAGCAGTACTTC; CDR3aa: CATSDRFSAYEQYF
abundance: few; j_gene: TRBJ2-4; v_gene: TRBV4-2; d_gene: TRBD2; CDR3nt: TGTGCCAGCAGCGAAATTACTAGCGGTAAAAACATTCAGTACTTC; CDR3aa: CASSEITSGKNIQYF
abundance: -; j_gene: TRBJ2-7; v_gene: TRBV9; d_gene: -; CDR3nt: TGTGCCAGCAGCCCGACCAGGGGTCCGGGATACGAGCAGTACTTC; CDR3aa: CASSPTRGPGYEQYF
abundance: -; j_gene: TRBJ2-7; v_gene: TRBV29-1; d_gene: -; CDR3nt: TGCAGCGTTGGGGTAGCGGACGGACCTTGGGAGCAGTACTTC; CDR3aa: CSVGVADGPWEQYF
abundance: few; j_gene: TRBJ1-5; v_gene: TRBV7-8; d_gene: -; CDR3nt: TGTGCCAGCAGCGCGCTTTTACTCAATCAGCCCCAGCATTTT; CDR3aa: CASSALLLNQPQHF
abundance: few; j_gene: TRBJ2-4; v_gene: TRBV7-8; d_gene: TRBD1; CDR3nt: TGTGCCAGCAGCCCCCGGACAGGGGTCGGGAAAAATCAGTACTTC; CDR3aa: CASSPRTGVGKNQYF
abundance: few; j_gene: TRBJ2-7; v_gene: TRBV6-5; d_gene: -; CDR3nt: TGTGCCAGCAGTTACTACGGGGGACAATTCTGCGAGCAGTACTTC; CDR3aa: CASSYYGGQFCEQYF